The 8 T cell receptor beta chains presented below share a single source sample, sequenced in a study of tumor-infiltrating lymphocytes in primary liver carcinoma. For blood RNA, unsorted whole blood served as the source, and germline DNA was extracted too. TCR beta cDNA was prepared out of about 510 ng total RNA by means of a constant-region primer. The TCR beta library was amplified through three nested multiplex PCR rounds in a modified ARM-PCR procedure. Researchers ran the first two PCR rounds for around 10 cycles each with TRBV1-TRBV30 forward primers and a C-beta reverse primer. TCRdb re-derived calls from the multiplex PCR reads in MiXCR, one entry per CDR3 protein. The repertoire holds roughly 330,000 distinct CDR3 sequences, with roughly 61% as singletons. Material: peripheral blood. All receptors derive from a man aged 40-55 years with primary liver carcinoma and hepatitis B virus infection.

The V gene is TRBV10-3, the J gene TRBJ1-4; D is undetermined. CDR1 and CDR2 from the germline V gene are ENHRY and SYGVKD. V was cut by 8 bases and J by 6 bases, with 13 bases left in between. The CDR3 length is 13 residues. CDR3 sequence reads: CAIGGGLDEKLFF. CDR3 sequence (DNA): TGTGCCATCGGTGGCGGCTTAGATGAAAAACTGTTTTTT.

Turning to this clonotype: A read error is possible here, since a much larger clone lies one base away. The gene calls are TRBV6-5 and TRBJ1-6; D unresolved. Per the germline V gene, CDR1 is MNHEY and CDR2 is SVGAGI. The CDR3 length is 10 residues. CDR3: CVSSFSPLHF. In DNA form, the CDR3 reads TGTGTCAGCAGTTTTTCACCCCTCCACTTT.

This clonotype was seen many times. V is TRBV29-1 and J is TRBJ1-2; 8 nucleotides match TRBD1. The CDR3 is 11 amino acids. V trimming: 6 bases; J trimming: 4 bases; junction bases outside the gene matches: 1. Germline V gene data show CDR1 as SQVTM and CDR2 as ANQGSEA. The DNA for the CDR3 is TGCAGCGTCGACAGGGGCTATGGCTACACCTTC. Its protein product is CSVDRGYGYTF.

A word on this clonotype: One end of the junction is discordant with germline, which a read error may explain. The DNA of the CDR3 is TGTGCCAGCAGCTTAAATGGGCGTAACACTGAAGCTTCCTTT. It is translated as CASSLNGRNTEASF. J is TRBJ1-1 and V is TRBV11-2; unclear D gene. CDR1 and CDR2 (germline): SGHAT, FQNNGV. The CDR3 covers 14 residues.

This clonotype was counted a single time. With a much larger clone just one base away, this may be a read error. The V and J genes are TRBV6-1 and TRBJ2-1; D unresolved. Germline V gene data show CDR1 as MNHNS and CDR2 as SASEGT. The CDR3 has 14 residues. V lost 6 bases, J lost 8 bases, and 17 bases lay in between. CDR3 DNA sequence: TGTGCCAGCAGCCGGAATTCTCGGTTCCATGAGCAGTTCTTC. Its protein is CASSRNSRFHEQFF.

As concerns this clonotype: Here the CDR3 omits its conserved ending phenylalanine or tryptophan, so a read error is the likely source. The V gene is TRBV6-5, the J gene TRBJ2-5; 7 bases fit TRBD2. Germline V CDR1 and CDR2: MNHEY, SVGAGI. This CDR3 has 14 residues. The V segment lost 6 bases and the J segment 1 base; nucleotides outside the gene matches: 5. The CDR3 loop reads CASRRDYSQETQYL. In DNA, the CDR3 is TGTGCCAGCAGAAGGGACTATTCCCAAGAGACCCAGTACCTC.

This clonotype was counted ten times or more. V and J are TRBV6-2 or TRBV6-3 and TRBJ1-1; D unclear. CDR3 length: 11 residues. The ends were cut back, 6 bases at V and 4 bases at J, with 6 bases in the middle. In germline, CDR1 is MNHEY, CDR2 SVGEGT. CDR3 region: CASSKRTEAFF. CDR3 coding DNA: TGTGCCAGCAGCAAACGCACTGAAGCTTTCTTT.

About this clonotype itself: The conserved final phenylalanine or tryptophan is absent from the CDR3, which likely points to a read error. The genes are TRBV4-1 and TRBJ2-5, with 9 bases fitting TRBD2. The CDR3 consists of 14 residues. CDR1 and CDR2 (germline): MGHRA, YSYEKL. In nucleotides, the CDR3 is TGCGCCGGCAGCGGCGGGAGGGTACGGGAGACCCAGTACCTC. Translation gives CAGSGGRVRETQYL.